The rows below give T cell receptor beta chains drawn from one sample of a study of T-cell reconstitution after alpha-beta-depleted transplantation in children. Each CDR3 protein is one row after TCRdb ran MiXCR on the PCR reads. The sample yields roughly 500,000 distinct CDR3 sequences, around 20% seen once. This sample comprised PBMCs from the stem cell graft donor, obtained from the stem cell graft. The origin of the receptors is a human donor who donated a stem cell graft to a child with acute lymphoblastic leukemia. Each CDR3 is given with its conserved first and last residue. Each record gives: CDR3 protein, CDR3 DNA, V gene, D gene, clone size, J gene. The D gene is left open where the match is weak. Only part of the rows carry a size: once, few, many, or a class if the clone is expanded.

CASSYSRTDSNQPQHF | TGTGCCAGCAGTTACTCTCGGACAGATAGCAATCAGCCCCAGCATTTT | TRBV6-2/TRBV6-3 | NA | NA | TRBJ1-5
CASSLGGPDTQYF | TGTGCCAGCAGCTTGGGGGGGCCAGATACGCAGTATTTT | TRBV12-3/TRBV12-4 | NA | many | TRBJ2-3
CASSSHPIRTPTQETQYF | TGTGCCAGCAGTTCCCATCCGATTCGGACTCCGACCCAAGAGACCCAGTACTTC | TRBV6-5 | NA | NA | TRBJ2-5
CSVGDRKETQYF | TGCAGCGTTGGGGACAGAAAAGAGACCCAGTACTTC | TRBV29-1 | TRBD1 | NA | TRBJ2-5
CASRFQRERDVEQFF | TGTGCCAGCAGATTCCAGCGGGAGCGGGACGTTGAGCAGTTCTTC | TRBV21-1 | NA | NA | TRBJ2-1
CASSLSSYEQYF | TGTGCCAGCAGCTTGTCCTCCTACGAGCAGTACTTC | TRBV5-1 | NA | many | TRBJ2-7
CASSPGTPNQPQHF | TGTGCCAGCAGCCCCGGGACACCGAATCAGCCCCAGCATTTT | TRBV6-5 | NA | few | TRBJ1-5
CASSASREQFF | TGTGCCAGCAGTGCCTCGAGGGAGCAGTTCTTC | TRBV9 | NA | NA | TRBJ2-1
CASSRGPNSYEQYF | TGTGCCAGCAGCCGCGGACCGAACTCCTACGAGCAGTACTTC | TRBV7-9 | NA | NA | TRBJ2-7
CASSLARSGSRMNTEAFF | TGTGCCAGCAGCTTAGCTCGGTCAGGGTCAAGGATGAACACTGAAGCTTTCTTT | TRBV11-1 | NA | few | TRBJ1-1
CASSPPPQGLSSYEQYF | TGTGCCAGCAGCCCACCTCCACAGGGGCTAAGCTCCTACGAGCAGTACTTC | TRBV9 | TRBD1 | NA | TRBJ2-7
CASSLTRTSGRTGELFF | TGCGCCAGCAGCCTGACCCGGACTAGCGGGAGGACCGGGGAGCTGTTTTTT | TRBV5-1 | TRBD2 | NA | TRBJ2-2